This TCR beta chain was sequenced in a study of OX40 agonist ivuxolimab in advanced cancers. About the study: While on treatment, patients had intravenous ivuxolimab at 0.01 to 10 mg/kg every 2 weeks. Study-wide findings and caveats: CD8+ T cells averaged more expanded clones than CD4+.

Of note for this clone: The antigen is not known.

The germline V and J ends were trimmed by 2 bases and 2 bases, with 9 bases remaining between them. There are 13 residues in the CDR3. Germline V lookup: CDR1 GTSNPN, CDR2 SVGIG (reference sequence). Clones were read by immunoSEQ multiplex PCR, and TCRdb kept only the in-frame ones, dropping some. The sample lists about 75,000 clones; roughly nine tenths were seen once. This TCR was sampled from an adult with an advanced solid tumor such as melanoma, head and neck, liver or kidney cancer. The chain has TRBV30 and TRBJ2-5; the D is unclear. The sequenced sample was CD4+ or CD8+ T cells sorted from blood, obtained in a trial of the OX40 agonist ivuxolimab. The CDR3 DNA reads as TGTGCCTGGAGTTTTATATCGCAAGAGACCCAGTACTTC. Translating gives CAWSFISQETQYF.